This T cell receptor (beta chain) was recovered during a study of cytomegalovirus exposure and HLA in healthy donors. General study points: Roughly 170 TCR beta chains were listed as cytomegalovirus-associated. Researchers had no immune exposure information except CMV serostatus available.

Primers for the PCR totalled 60 Vbeta and 13 Jbeta. Assay used: immunoSEQ multiplex PCR; TCRdb lists only in-frame clones, some missing. Found here are 150,000 to 200,000 clones; the top ten clones hold 6.5%. On this clone itself: Its cognate antigen is unknown.

The CDR3 has 14 residues. CDR1 and CDR2 from the germline V gene are SQVTM and ANQGSEA. V was pared by 6 bases and J by 1 base, with 15 bases between. The sequenced sample was PBMCs. The V and J genes are TRBV29-1 and TRBJ1-1; the D gene is possibly TRBD1 (5 bases). This sequence was found in a man aged 25 to 40 in good health and CMV-seronegative. The CDR3 DNA reads as TGCAGCGTGGGGGAGGGGAGGGAGAACACTGAAGCTTTCTTT. The encoded protein is CSVGEGRENTEAFF.